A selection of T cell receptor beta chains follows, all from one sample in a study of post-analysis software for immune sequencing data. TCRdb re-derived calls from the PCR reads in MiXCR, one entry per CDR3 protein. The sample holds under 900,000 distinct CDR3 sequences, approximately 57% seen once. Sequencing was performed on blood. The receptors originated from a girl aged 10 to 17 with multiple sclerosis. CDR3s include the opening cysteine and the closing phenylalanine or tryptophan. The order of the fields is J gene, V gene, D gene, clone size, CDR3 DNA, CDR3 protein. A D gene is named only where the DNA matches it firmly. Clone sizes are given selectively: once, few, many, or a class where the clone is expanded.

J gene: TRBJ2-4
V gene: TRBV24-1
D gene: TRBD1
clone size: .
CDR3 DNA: TGTGCCACCAGTGATTTCGCCGGCGGGGACAGGGGTAAAAACATTCAGTACTTC
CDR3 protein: CATSDFAGGDRGKNIQYF

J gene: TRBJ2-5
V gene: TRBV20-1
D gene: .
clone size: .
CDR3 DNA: TGCAGTGCTAAGGCGGAGACACAAGAGACCCAGTACTTC
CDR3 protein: CSAKAETQETQYF

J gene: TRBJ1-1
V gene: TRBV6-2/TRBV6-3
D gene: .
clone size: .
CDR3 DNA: TGTGCCAGCAGTGAACTAAACACTGAAGCTTTCTTT
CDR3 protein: CASSELNTEAFF

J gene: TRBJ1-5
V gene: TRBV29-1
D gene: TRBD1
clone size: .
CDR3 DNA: TGCAGCGTTACCCAGGGACAGGGTCAGCCCCAGCATTTT
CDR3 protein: CSVTQGQGQPQHF

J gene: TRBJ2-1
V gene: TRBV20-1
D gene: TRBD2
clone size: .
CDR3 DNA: TGCAGTGCTAGAGTTGGTAGCGGGAGGGTCAATGAGCAGTTCTTC
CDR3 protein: CSARVGSGRVNEQFF

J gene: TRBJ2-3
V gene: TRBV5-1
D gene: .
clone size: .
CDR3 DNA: TGCGCCAGCAGCCCGGGACCCGGGCGAGATACGCAGTATTTT
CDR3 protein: CASSPGPGRDTQYF

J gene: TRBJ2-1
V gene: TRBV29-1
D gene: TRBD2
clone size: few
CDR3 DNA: TGCAGCCTTCAAGGTTGGCTAGCGGGAGACAATGAGCAGTTCTTC
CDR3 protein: CSLQGWLAGDNEQFF

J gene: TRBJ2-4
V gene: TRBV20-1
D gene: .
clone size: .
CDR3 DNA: TGCAGTGCAGGTCTTGGGGTGGACGGGAACATTCAGTACTTC
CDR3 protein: CSAGLGVDGNIQYF

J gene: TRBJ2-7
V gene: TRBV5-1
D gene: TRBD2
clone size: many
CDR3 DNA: TGTGCCAGCAGGCTAGCGGGAGGATCTTACGAGCAGTACTTC
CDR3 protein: CASRLAGGSYEQYF

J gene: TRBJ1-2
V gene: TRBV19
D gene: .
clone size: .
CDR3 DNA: TGTGCCAGTAATACGGACGGGGGAGCTAACTATGGCTACACCTTC
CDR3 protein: CASNTDGGANYGYTF

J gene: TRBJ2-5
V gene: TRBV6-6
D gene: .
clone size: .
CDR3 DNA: TGTGCCAGCAGTTACCGAAAGTTCGAAGAGACCCAGTACTTC
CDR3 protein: CASSYRKFEETQYF

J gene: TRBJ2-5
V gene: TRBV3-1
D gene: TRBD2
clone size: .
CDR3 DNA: TGTGCCAGCAGCCAAGGCCGCAGCGGGGGGGGTAATCAAGAGACCCAGTACTTC
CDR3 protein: CASSQGRSGGGNQETQYF

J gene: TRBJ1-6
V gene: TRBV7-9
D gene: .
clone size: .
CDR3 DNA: TGTGCCAGCAACTTCGAGAAGACAGTTTCACCCCTCCACTTT
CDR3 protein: CASNFEKTVSPLHF

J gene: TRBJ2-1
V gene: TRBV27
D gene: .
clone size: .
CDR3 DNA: TGTGCCAGCAGTTTATCGAGTGTTGTCAATGAGCAGTTCTTC
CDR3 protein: CASSLSSVVNEQFF

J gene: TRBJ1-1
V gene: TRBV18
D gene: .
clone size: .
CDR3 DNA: TGTGCCAGCTCACCCGGTAGCGTTACGGAGAACACTGAAGCTTTCTTT
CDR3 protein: CASSPGSVTENTEAFF

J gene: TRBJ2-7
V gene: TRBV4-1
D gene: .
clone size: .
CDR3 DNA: TGCGCCAGCAGCCAAGATACGGTGGGGGTCCGGGGCGGCGAGCAGTACTTC
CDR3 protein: CASSQDTVGVRGGEQYF

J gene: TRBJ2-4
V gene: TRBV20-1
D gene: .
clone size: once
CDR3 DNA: TGCAGTGCCCCCAGGGGCAGCCAGAACATTCAGTACTTC
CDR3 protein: CSAPRGSQNIQYF

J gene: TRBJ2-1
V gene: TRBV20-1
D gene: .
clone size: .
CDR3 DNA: TGCAGTGCTAGAGCCCCACCTTCCAATGAGCAGTTCTTC
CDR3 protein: CSARAPPSNEQFF

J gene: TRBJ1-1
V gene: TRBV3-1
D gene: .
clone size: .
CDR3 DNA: TGTGCCAGCAGCCAAGAAGGGCGGGACACTGAAGCTTTCTTT
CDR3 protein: CASSQEGRDTEAFF

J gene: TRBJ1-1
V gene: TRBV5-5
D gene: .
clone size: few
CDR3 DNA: TGTGCCGGCAGCTACGACCTTCTCACTGAAGCTTTCTTT
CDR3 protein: CAGSYDLLTEAFF

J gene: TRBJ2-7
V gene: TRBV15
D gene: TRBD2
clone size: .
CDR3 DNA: TGTGCCACCAGCAGAAGACCCGCGACTAGCGGGGCCTACGAGCAGTACTTC
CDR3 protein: CATSRRPATSGAYEQYF

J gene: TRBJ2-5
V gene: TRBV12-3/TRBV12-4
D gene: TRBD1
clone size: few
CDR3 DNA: TGTGCCAGCAGTTTAGCGACAGGGGGAGTTCGAGAGACCCAGTACTTC
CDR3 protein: CASSLATGGVRETQYF

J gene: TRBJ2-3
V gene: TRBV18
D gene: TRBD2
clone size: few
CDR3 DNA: TGTGCCAGCTCACCACCCGGTCTAGCGGGAGGGTCAGATACGCAGTATTTT
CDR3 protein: CASSPPGLAGGSDTQYF

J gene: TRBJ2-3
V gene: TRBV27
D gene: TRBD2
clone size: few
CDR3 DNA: TGTGCCAGCAACGTAGCGGGAGGGCCCGTGACAGATACGCAGTATTTT
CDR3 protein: CASNVAGGPVTDTQYF

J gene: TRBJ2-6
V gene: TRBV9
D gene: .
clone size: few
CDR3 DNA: TGTGCCAGCAGCGTCGACTCTGGGGCCAACGTCCTGACTTTC
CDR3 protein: CASSVDSGANVLTF

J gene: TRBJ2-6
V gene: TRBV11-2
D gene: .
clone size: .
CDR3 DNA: TGTGCCAGCAGCTTTAGCCAGGGGAACACTGGGGCCAACGTCCTGACTTTC
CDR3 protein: CASSFSQGNTGANVLTF

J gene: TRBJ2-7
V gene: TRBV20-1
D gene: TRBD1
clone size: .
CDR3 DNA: TGCAGTGCTAGAGATCCCGACAGGGGGCCCTACGAGCAGTACTTC
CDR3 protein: CSARDPDRGPYEQYF

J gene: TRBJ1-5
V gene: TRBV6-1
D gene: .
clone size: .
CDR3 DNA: TGTGCCAGCAGTGCGGGACCCGGAGGGAATCAGCCCCAGCATTTT
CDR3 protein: CASSAGPGGNQPQHF

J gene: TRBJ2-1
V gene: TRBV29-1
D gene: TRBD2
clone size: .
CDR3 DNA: TGCAGCGTTGCTACCAACCGACTAGCGGGAAACAATGAGAAGTTCTTC
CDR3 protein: CSVATNRLAGNNEKFF

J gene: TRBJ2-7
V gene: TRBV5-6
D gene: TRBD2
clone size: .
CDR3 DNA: TGTGCCAGCAGCTTGGTGGGTAGGGCGGGAGTAGCCTTTTTGCACGAGCAGTACTTC
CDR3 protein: CASSLVGRAGVAFLHEQYF

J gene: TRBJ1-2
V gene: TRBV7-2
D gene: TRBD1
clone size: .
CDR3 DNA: TGTGCCAGCAGCTTAGACCTTTGGACAGGGGGCGGCGGCTACACCTTC
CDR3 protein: CASSLDLWTGGGGYTF

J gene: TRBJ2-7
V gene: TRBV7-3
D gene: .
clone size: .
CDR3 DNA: TGTGCCAGCAGCTTAGGGGGTTTGATTTACGAGCAGTACTTC
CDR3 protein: CASSLGGLIYEQYF

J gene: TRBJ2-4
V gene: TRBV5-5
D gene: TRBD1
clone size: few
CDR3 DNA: TGTGCCAGCAGCTCGACACCCAACAGGGGGCCGGGAAACATTCAGTACTTC
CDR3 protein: CASSSTPNRGPGNIQYF

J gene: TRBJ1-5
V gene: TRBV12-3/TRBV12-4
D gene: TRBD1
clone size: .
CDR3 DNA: TGTGCCAGCAGCCTACAGGGGGCTACCAATCAGCCCCAGCATTTT
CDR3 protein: CASSLQGATNQPQHF

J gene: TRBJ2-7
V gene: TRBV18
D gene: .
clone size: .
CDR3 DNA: TGTGCCAGCAGCCAGAATTCCTACGAGCAGTACTTC
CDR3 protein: CASSQNSYEQYF

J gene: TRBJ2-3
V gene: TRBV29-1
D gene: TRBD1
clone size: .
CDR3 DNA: TGCAGCGTTTCGGACAGGGCCCCAGATACGCAGTATTTT
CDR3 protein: CSVSDRAPDTQYF

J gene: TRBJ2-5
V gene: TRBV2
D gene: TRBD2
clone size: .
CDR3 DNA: TGTGCCAGCAGTACGACCAAGGGAGGGCAAGAGACCCAGTACTTC
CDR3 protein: CASSTTKGGQETQYF

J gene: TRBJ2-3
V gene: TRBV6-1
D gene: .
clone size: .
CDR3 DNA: TGTGCCACCCGCCGGGGAGCGACCTATAGCACAGATACGCAGTATTTT
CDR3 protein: CATRRGATYSTDTQYF

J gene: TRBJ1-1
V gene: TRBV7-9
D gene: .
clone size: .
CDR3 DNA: TGTGCCAGCAGCACACGGGCTGAGAACACTGAAGCTTTCTTT
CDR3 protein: CASSTRAENTEAFF

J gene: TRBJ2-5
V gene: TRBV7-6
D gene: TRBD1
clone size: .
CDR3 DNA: TGTGCCAGCAGCCGAGACAGGGGTTTCGAGACCCAGTACTTC
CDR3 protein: CASSRDRGFETQYF

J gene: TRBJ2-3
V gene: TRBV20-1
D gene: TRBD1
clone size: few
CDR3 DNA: TGCAGTGCTAGCCGCAGGGGGCTAAAGACAGATACGCAGTATTTT
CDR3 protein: CSASRRGLKTDTQYF

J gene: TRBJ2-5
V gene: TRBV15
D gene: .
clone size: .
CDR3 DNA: TGTGCCACCAGCAAGGGATGGGAGACCCAGTACTTC
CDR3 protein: CATSKGWETQYF

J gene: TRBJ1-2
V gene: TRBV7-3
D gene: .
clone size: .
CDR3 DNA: TGTGCCAGCAGCTCTCTGGACCTGGGTAATGGCTACACCTTC
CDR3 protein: CASSSLDLGNGYTF

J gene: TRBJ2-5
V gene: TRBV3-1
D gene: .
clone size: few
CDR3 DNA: TGTGCCAGCAGCCAAGAGTCATGGGGGCCGCAAGAGACCCAGTACTTC
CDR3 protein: CASSQESWGPQETQYF

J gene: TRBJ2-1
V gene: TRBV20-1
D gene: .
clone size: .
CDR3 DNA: TGCAGTGCTAGAGATTGGGGCGAGAGCGTTTACAATGAGCAGTTCTTC
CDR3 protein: CSARDWGESVYNEQFF

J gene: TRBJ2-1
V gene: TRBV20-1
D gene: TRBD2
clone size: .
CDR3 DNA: TGCAGTGCTAGAGACCCGGGAGGCGAGTACAATGAGCAGTTCTTC
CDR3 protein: CSARDPGGEYNEQFF

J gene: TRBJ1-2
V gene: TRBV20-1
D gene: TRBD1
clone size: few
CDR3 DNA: TGCAGTGCTAATACAGGGGGCAGCTATGGCTACACCTTC
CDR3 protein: CSANTGGSYGYTF

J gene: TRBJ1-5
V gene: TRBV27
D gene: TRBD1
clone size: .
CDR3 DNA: TGTGCCAGCAGTTTACTGGGACAGGGCGGGGATCAGCCCCAGCATTTT
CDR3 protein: CASSLLGQGGDQPQHF